This TCR beta chain was profiled in a study of blood T cell repertoires in COVID-19. Produced via immunoSEQ multiplex PCR; TCRdb's table is partial and in-frame only. Of some 41,000 clones in the sample, around 87% are singletons; the top ten hold around 9.1%. The sequence came from a woman aged 80 or older with active COVID-19. The sequencing sample was made of peripheral blood.

CDR3 region: CASSSRTGGGTEAFF. CDR3 sequence (DNA): TGTGCCAGCAGCTCAAGGACAGGGGGGGGCACTGAAGCTTTCTTT. V gene TRBV11-2 combines with J gene TRBJ1-1, with 10 bases identical to TRBD1. CDR1 SGHAT and CDR2 FQNNGV come from the germline V gene. The CDR3 is 15 residues long. V lost 4 bases to trimming and J lost 4 bases; unmatched junction nucleotides: 6. Combining the CDR3 with reference TRBV11-2 and TRBJ1-1 gives the whole variable domain EAGVAQSPRYKIIEKRQSVAFWCNPISGHATLYWYQQILGQGPKLLIQFQNNGVVDDSQLPKDRFSAERLKGVDSTLKIQPAKLEDSAVYLCASSSRTGGGTEAFFGQGTRLTVV.